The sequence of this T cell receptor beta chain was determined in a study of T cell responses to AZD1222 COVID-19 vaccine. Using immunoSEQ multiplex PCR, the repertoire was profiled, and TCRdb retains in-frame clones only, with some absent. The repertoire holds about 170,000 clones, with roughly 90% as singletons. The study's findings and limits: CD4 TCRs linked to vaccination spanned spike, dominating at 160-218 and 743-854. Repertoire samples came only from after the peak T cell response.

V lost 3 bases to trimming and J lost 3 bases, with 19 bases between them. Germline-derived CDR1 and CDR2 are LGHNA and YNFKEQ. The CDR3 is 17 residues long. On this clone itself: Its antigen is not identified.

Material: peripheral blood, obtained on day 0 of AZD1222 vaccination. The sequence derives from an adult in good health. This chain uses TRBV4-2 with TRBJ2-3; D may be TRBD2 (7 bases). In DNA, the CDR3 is TGTGCCAGCAGCCATCGCCTAGGGGGGGCTGAGACAGATACGCAGTATTTT. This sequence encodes CASSHRLGGAETDTQYF.